This paragraph reports one TCR beta chain. Its specificity is unknown. These data are taken from a study of T-cell memory formation after mild COVID-19. For the study at large: TCR clusters largely stayed donor specific. Study results and caveats: Shrinking CD4+ clones were chiefly CM and EM; CD8+ ones were chiefly EMRA. Memory from before infection featured some responding clones, which suggests cross-reactive memory joined. Among clones contracting day 15 to 85, CD4/CD8 was balanced, whereas later expanders leaned CD4+.

The trim removed 6 bases at V and 1 base at J, leaving 7 bases unmatched. The CDR3 spans 15 residues. In germline, CDR1 is DFQATT, CDR2 SNEGSKA (reference sequence). MiXCR, run by TCRdb on the 5' RACE reads, gives a single entry per CDR3 protein. The sample lists 550,000 to 650,000 distinct CDR3 sequences, roughly 17% seen once, with around 7.8% in the top ten. This chain joins TRBV20-1 and TRBJ2-2, with 8 bases that match TRBD2. The sequenced material came from PBMCs or a T cell subset sorted from them (not recorded which). The TCR sequence derives from an adult woman who had mild COVID-19 (a few samples of this study predate the infection). Cell type and time point are not known. The CDR3 spells CSARQLAGNTGELFF. Here the CDR3 DNA reads TGCAGTGCCCGGCAGCTAGCGGGGAACACCGGGGAGCTGTTTTTT.